Listed below are T cell receptor beta chains from one sample, sequenced in a study of T-cell reconstitution after alpha-beta-depleted transplantation in children. TCRdb reanalysed the PCR reads using MiXCR and keeps one entry per CDR3 protein. In the table there are about 900,000 distinct CDR3 sequences, 25% to 35% of which are singletons. The sequences come from PBMCs, mostly from graft donor cells, collected 360 days after TCRalphabeta/CD19-depleted stem cell transplant. The source of these receptors is a boy less than two years old who had a stem cell transplant for SCID, so the T cells may come from the graft donor. Both conserved end residues are part of each CDR3. D genes are given only for firm matches. The size entry is marked missing in some rows and otherwise reads once, few, many or a size class.

cdr3_nt cdr3_aa clone_size j_call v_call d_call
TGTGCCACCAGTGGGGGGGCGAGGGGCACAGATACGCAGTATTTT CATSGGARGTDTQYF few TRBJ2-3 TRBV24-1 .
TGTGCCAGCAGCTTAGACTATGGGTACGAGCAGTACTTC CASSLDYGYEQYF . TRBJ2-7 TRBV11-2 .
TGCAGTGCTACGGGGGCTAGGTTGTACAATGAGCAGTTCTTC CSATGARLYNEQFF . TRBJ2-1 TRBV20-1 .
TGTGCCAGCAGCTTTTTGGGGGCTGGCCCGAATCAGCCCCAGCATTTT CASSFLGAGPNQPQHF . TRBJ1-5 TRBV5-5 .
TGTGCCACCAGTGGTAGGGACAGAGATACGCAGTATTTT CATSGRDRDTQYF few TRBJ2-3 TRBV24-1 TRBD1
TGTGCCAGCAAGGGGCGTGGTAAGGGGGTCCAAGAGACCCAGTACTTC CASKGRGKGVQETQYF . TRBJ2-5 TRBV28 .
TGCAGCGTGCACGACAGCTACGAGCAGTACTTC CSVHDSYEQYF few TRBJ2-7 TRBV29-1 .
TGTGCCAGCAGTTCCCGACCGCAGAACAATGAGCAGTTCTTC CASSSRPQNNEQFF few TRBJ2-1 TRBV6-5 .
TGTGCCAGCAGTTTAGTTGGGGCCGTCGAGCAGTACTTC CASSLVGAVEQYF . TRBJ2-7 TRBV28 .
TGCGCCAGCAGCCAATTGACAGGGAACCACGAGCAGTACTTC CASSQLTGNHEQYF . TRBJ2-7 TRBV4-1 TRBD1
TGCGCCAGCAGCCAGGGAGGGAAGTTGGGCCAGCCCCAGCATTTT CASSQGGKLGQPQHF few TRBJ1-5 TRBV4-1 .
TGCGCCAGCAGCTGGAGCGGGACAGGGTTGAACACTGAAGCTTTCTTT CASSWSGTGLNTEAFF . TRBJ1-1 TRBV5-1 TRBD1
TGTGCCAGCGGCCAAGAGACCCAGTACTTC CASGQETQYF many TRBJ2-5 TRBV27 .
TGTGCCAGCAGTTACTTCGCCGACTCTGGAAACACCATATATTTT CASSYFADSGNTIYF . TRBJ1-3 TRBV6-5 .
TGCGCCAGCAGCCACGTACCAGGGACAGGGTCTTCAGATACGCAGTATTTT CASSHVPGTGSSDTQYF . TRBJ2-3 TRBV4-3 TRBD1
TGTGCCAGCCCGTTAACGGACGCTTCGACGGGCACCGGGGAGCTGTTTTTT CASPLTDASTGTGELFF . TRBJ2-2 TRBV7-2 .
TGTGCCAGCAGCCAAGGGCAGGCGACCACAGATACGCAGTATTTT CASSQGQATTDTQYF . TRBJ2-3 TRBV4-2 .
TGCAGCGTTGGATGGGGAGGGAACACTGAAGCTTTCTTT CSVGWGGNTEAFF few TRBJ1-1 TRBV29-1 .
TGTGCCAGCAGCGATTACTCCGGGACAACACGGGAGCAGTTCTTC CASSDYSGTTREQFF . TRBJ2-1 TRBV7-2 .
TGTGCCAGCAGTCCCGCGGACAGGGGAGGCACCGGGGAGCTGTTTTTT CASSPADRGGTGELFF few TRBJ2-2 TRBV12-3/TRBV12-4 TRBD1
TGCAGTGCGCACAGGACCCAAGAGACCCAGTACTTC CSAHRTQETQYF . TRBJ2-5 TRBV20-1 .
TGCGCCAGCAGCCAGGGAACAGGCCGAAGGGGATACGAGCAGTACTTC CASSQGTGRRGYEQYF . TRBJ2-7 TRBV4-1 .
TGTGCCAGCAGACAAACAGGGGAAGCCAAAAACATTCAGTACTTC CASRQTGEAKNIQYF . TRBJ2-4 TRBV12-3/TRBV12-4 TRBD1
TGCGCCAGCAGCCCAGGGACTAGCGGGGCACTGAGCTCCTACAATGAGCAGTTCTTC CASSPGTSGALSSYNEQFF . TRBJ2-1 TRBV4-1 TRBD2
TGTGCCAGCAGTTTGGGAGGGCTAGGGAACATTCAGTACTTC CASSLGGLGNIQYF few TRBJ2-4 TRBV6-5 TRBD2
TGTGCCAGCAGTTACCCGGGTAGCGGGGGGGCGACAGATACGCAGTATTTT CASSYPGSGGATDTQYF few TRBJ2-3 TRBV6-5 TRBD2
TGTGCCAGCAGTTTCGGGGGGCGTATCACTGAAGCTTTCTTT CASSFGGRITEAFF . TRBJ1-1 TRBV12-3/TRBV12-4 .
TGCGCCAGCAGCGCATCACCACCTCATAAGCACTATGGCTACACCTTC CASSASPPHKHYGYTF . TRBJ1-2 TRBV4-1 .
TGTGCCAGCAGTTTCCCCGGCAAGGCCTACGAGCAGTACTTC CASSFPGKAYEQYF . TRBJ2-7 TRBV12-3/TRBV12-4 .
TGTGCCAGCAGCTTAAAGGGAAAACTCTCCGGAAACACCATATATTTT CASSLKGKLSGNTIYF . TRBJ1-3 TRBV11-2 .
TGCGCCAGCAGCCAAGTACAGCGAAACACCGGGGAGCTGTTTTTT CASSQVQRNTGELFF . TRBJ2-2 TRBV4-1 .
TGTGCCAGCAGCCCCCGGGACAGGCCGGACCACGAGCAGTACTTC CASSPRDRPDHEQYF . TRBJ2-7 TRBV9 TRBD1
TGTGCCAGCAGCTACAGGGGCATAAGGGAGCAGTACTTC CASSYRGIREQYF . TRBJ2-7 TRBV28 TRBD1
TGTGCCAGCAGCCATGGTCGGATACAAGAGACCCAGTACTTC CASSHGRIQETQYF few TRBJ2-5 TRBV3-1 .
TGTGCCAGCAGTGAGGAACGGGGGGCTCCGTCCTACGAGCAGTACTTC CASSEERGAPSYEQYF . TRBJ2-7 TRBV2 .
TGCGCCAGCAGCCCAGGGGTCCCCTTGAACACCGGGGAGCTGTTTTTT CASSPGVPLNTGELFF few TRBJ2-2 TRBV5-1 .
TGCAGTGCTTCTCGTAGGGAGGGGAAAGCCAAAAACATTCAGTACTTC CSASRREGKAKNIQYF . TRBJ2-4 TRBV20-1 TRBD2
TGTGCCAGCAGTATGGGAGGTGAAAAACTGTTTTTT CASSMGGEKLFF few TRBJ1-4 TRBV12-3/TRBV12-4 .
TGTGCCAGCAGGTATTGGGGGGAGTCCTACAATGAGCAGTTCTTC CASRYWGESYNEQFF few TRBJ2-1 TRBV28 .
TGTGCCAGCAGCCCCTGGGGGGCCACTGAAGCTTTCTTT CASSPWGATEAFF . TRBJ1-1 TRBV7-9 .
TGTGCCACCAGCAGAGTAGGACCCTCAACTAATGAAAAACTGTTTTTT CATSRVGPSTNEKLFF few TRBJ1-4 TRBV15 .
TGTGCCAGCAGTTTCCGGGCCGCCGAAGGAGAGACCCAGTACTTC CASSFRAAEGETQYF . TRBJ2-5 TRBV7-3 .
TGTGCCACCAGCAGAGGGGGGCGGCCTACTGCCGCGAACACCGGGGAGCTGTTTTTT CATSRGGRPTAANTGELFF few TRBJ2-2 TRBV15 .
TGCGCCAGCAGGACAGCGGGGGGCAGTTTATGGGAGACCCAGTACTTC CASRTAGGSLWETQYF few TRBJ2-5 TRBV10-2 TRBD2
TGTGCCAGCAGTTACTCTGGCGGGGGGTCTTCCGGGGAGCTGTTTTTT CASSYSGGGSSGELFF many TRBJ2-2 TRBV6-5 TRBD2
TGTGCCAGCAGTTTAGTTGGGCTAGCGGGGTGGACAGACAATGAGCAGTTCTTC CASSLVGLAGWTDNEQFF few TRBJ2-1 TRBV12-3/TRBV12-4 TRBD2
TGTGCCAGCTCACCCACTAAAGAGCGGCTCTTTCTCAATGAGCAGTTCTTC CASSPTKERLFLNEQFF . TRBJ2-1 TRBV18 .
TGTGCCAGCAGCTTGTCCAGGTTCGGCACTGAAGCTTTCTTT CASSLSRFGTEAFF . TRBJ1-1 TRBV7-9 .
TGTGCCAGCAGCTTATTGGGGGGACAGACGGTCACCGGGGAGCTGTTTTTT CASSLLGGQTVTGELFF . TRBJ2-2 TRBV7-2 .
TGCGCCAGCAGCCAAGATTCAACTAGCTTAGACGAGCAGTACTTC CASSQDSTSLDEQYF . TRBJ2-7 TRBV4-1 .
TGCAGTGCTAGAGATCGGCTTCCGCCCTATGGCTACACCTTC CSARDRLPPYGYTF few TRBJ1-2 TRBV20-1 .
TGTGCCAGCAGCTTATTAATCGGGGCGAACACCGGGGAGCTGTTTTTT CASSLLIGANTGELFF . TRBJ2-2 TRBV7-7 .
TGTGCCAGCAGCGCGCGGAGTGACAATCCCGCAGATACGCAGTATTTT CASSARSDNPADTQYF . TRBJ2-3 TRBV9 .
TGTGCCAGCAGTTTAGCGGGGGGCCCCACCTACGAGCAGTACTTC CASSLAGGPTYEQYF . TRBJ2-7 TRBV12-3/TRBV12-4 .
TGCAGTGCTAGGACAGGCCCAGAGACCCAGTACTTC CSARTGPETQYF . TRBJ2-5 TRBV20-1 .